This T cell receptor (beta chain) derives from a study of T cell repertoires in cytomegalovirus infection. In the study overall: Used in the study were CMV epitopes, some recently identified and HLA-C-restricted, others well-studied and HLA-B-restricted.

Points from the study as a whole: Carriers of CMV and the relevant HLA type were discriminated by public TCR beta frequency. Ex vivo responses were dominated by HLA-C-restricted CMV-specific TCR beta clonotypes.

This clonotype was found many times. Antigen: not known. J lost 1 base, V lost 4 bases, and 6 bases had no gene match. The CDR3 length is 16 residues. Germline CDR1 reads SGHTA; CDR2 reads FQGNSA. TCRdb called the reads again in MiXCR, with one record for every CDR3 protein. The sample contains hundreds of thousands of distinct CDR3 sequences, around a third of which appear only once. This chain connects TRBV7-2 to TRBJ2-3; 9 bases map to TRBD1. The specimen was cultured PBMCs, collected from culture after CMV antigen stimulation. The sequence was obtained from a human donor in good health (CMV status not recorded). Some clones in this sample may be carry-over from other donors' samples. CDR3 region: CASSWTQGAGTDTQYF. In nucleotides, the CDR3 is TGTGCCAGCAGCTGGACACAGGGGGCCGGCACAGATACGCAGTATTTT.